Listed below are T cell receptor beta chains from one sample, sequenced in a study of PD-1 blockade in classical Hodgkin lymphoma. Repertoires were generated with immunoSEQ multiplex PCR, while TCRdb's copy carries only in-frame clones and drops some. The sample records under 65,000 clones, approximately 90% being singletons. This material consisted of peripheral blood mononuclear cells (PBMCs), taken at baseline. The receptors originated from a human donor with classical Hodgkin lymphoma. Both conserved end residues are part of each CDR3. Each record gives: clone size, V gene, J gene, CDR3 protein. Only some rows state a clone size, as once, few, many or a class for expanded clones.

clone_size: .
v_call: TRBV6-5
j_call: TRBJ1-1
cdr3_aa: CASSLGTEAFF

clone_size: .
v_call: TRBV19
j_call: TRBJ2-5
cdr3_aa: CASSIDDGETQYF

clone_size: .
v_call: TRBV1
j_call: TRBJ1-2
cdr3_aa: CTSSQDPPRGCHYGYTF

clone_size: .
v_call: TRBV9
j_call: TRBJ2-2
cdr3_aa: CASSLQTGELFF

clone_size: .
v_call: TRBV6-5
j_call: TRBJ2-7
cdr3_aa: CASSYSRDSLYEQYF

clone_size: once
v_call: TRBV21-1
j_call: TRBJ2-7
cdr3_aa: CASNTQSSYEQYF

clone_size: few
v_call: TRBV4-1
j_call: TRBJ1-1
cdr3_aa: CASRTKAGNTEAFF

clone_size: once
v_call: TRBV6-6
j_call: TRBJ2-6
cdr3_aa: CASRLQGSGANVLTF

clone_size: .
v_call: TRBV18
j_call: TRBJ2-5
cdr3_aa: CASSSTGLAGEETQYF

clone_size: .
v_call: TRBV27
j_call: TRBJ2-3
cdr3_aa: CASQWTSGAPDTQYF

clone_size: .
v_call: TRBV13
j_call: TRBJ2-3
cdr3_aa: CASSWRGAGVDTQYF

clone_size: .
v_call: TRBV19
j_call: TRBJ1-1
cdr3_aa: CASSTYPRIEGRTEAFF

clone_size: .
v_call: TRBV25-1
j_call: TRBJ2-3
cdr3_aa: CASSRRAGSDTQYF

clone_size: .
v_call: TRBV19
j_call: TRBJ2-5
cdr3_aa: CASSIFSEETQYF

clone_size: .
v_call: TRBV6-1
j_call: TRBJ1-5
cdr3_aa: CASSEISGYNQPQHF

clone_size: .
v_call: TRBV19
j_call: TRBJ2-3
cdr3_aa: CASAAAAADTQYF

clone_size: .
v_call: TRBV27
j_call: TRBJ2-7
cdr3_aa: CASRPGSRYEQYF

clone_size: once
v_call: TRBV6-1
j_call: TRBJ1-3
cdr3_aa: CASSAPREQGSGNTIYF

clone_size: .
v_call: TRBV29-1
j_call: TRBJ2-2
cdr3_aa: CSADGGASGELFF

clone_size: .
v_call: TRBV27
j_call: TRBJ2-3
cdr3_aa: CASRQDRGWTDTQYF

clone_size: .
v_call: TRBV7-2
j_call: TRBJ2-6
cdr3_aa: CASSLGWDRLPGANVLTF

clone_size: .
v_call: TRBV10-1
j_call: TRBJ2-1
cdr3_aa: CASSESSGGYTRSYNEQFF

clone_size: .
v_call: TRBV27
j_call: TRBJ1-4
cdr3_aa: CASSLVGLGEKLFF

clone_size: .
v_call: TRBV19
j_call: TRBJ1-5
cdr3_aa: CASSTREPSNQPQHF

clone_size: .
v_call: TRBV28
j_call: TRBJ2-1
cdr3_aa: CASSLDSGGGNEQFF